A selection of T cell receptor beta chains follows, all from one sample in a study of regulatory T cells in long-lasting Graves disease. TCRdb ran MiXCR on the multiplex PCR reads and lists one entry per CDR3 protein. The data show about half a million distinct CDR3 sequences, 20% to 25% seen once. The material sequenced was peripheral blood mononuclear cells (PBMCs), taken when the disease was refractory, from a patient treated with antithyroid drugs. The source is a female donor with Graves disease. CDR3s include the opening cysteine and the closing phenylalanine or tryptophan. The D gene is left open where the match is weak. Size values are once, few and many counts, or a class for expanded clones, and some rows have none.

v_gene: TRBV29-1; j_gene: TRBJ1-1; d_gene: TRBD1; abundance: many; CDR3nt: TGCAGCTCCCGAGCCGGGACAGCCTCTGAAGCTTTCTTT; CDR3aa: CSSRAGTASEAFF
v_gene: TRBV7-2; j_gene: TRBJ2-6; d_gene: NA; abundance: few; CDR3nt: TGTGCCAGCAGCATTACCCCCCTCCGGGACTCTGGGGCCAACGTCCTGACTTTC; CDR3aa: CASSITPLRDSGANVLTF
v_gene: TRBV6-2/TRBV6-3; j_gene: TRBJ2-3; d_gene: TRBD1; abundance: NA; CDR3nt: TGTGCCAGCAGTGACAGGGGGCACGGCACAGATACGCAGTATTTT; CDR3aa: CASSDRGHGTDTQYF
v_gene: TRBV6-5; j_gene: TRBJ1-5; d_gene: TRBD1; abundance: many; CDR3nt: TGTGCCAGCAGTTCGACAGGGGGCGGAGGTCAGCCCCAGCATTTT; CDR3aa: CASSSTGGGGQPQHF
v_gene: TRBV7-9; j_gene: TRBJ1-2; d_gene: NA; abundance: NA; CDR3nt: TGTGCCAGCAGGCCCATCCTCGACGGACTTAACTATGGCTACACCTTC; CDR3aa: CASRPILDGLNYGYTF
v_gene: TRBV30; j_gene: TRBJ2-5; d_gene: NA; abundance: few; CDR3nt: TGTGCCTGGAGTGTATGGCAGGGTGGCGGTTTTGAGACCCAGTACTTC; CDR3aa: CAWSVWQGGGFETQYF
v_gene: TRBV7-2; j_gene: TRBJ1-1; d_gene: NA; abundance: NA; CDR3nt: TGTGCCAGCAGCCCCTTTCCGGCGATGGACACTGAAGCTTTCTTT; CDR3aa: CASSPFPAMDTEAFF
v_gene: TRBV10-3; j_gene: TRBJ1-6; d_gene: TRBD1; abundance: few; CDR3nt: TGTGCCATCAGAAAGGACAGGGGTGAGAATTCACCCCTCCACTTT; CDR3aa: CAIRKDRGENSPLHF
v_gene: TRBV6-1; j_gene: TRBJ2-4; d_gene: TRBD1; abundance: many; CDR3nt: TGTGCCAGCAACGGGGCGGGACAGGGGGCCAAAAACATTCAGTACTTC; CDR3aa: CASNGAGQGAKNIQYF
v_gene: TRBV7-2; j_gene: TRBJ1-2; d_gene: TRBD1; abundance: many; CDR3nt: TGTGCCAGCAGCCTGGCGGGACAGGTCTATGGCTACACCTTC; CDR3aa: CASSLAGQVYGYTF
v_gene: TRBV24-1; j_gene: TRBJ2-2; d_gene: NA; abundance: NA; CDR3nt: TGTGCCATGCAGGGACCCGGGACCGGGGAGCTGTTTTTT; CDR3aa: CAMQGPGTGELFF
v_gene: TRBV6-1; j_gene: TRBJ1-6; d_gene: NA; abundance: many; CDR3nt: TGTGCCAGCAGTGAAGCGGGCAGGGCCAGCTCACCCCTCCACTTT; CDR3aa: CASSEAGRASSPLHF
v_gene: TRBV6-1; j_gene: TRBJ2-7; d_gene: NA; abundance: many; CDR3nt: TGTGCCAGCAGCCCCCGGCCCGAGGACTACGAGCAGTACTTC; CDR3aa: CASSPRPEDYEQYF
v_gene: TRBV7-2; j_gene: TRBJ2-7; d_gene: NA; abundance: many; CDR3nt: TGTGCCAGCAGCTTAGTGGCGGGGGCTACCTACGAGCAGTACTTC; CDR3aa: CASSLVAGATYEQYF
v_gene: TRBV7-2; j_gene: TRBJ1-6; d_gene: NA; abundance: few; CDR3nt: TGTGCCAGCAGCTCCCCTTCGTCACCCCTCCACTTT; CDR3aa: CASSSPSSPLHF
v_gene: TRBV6-5; j_gene: TRBJ1-4; d_gene: NA; abundance: many; CDR3nt: TGTGCCAGCGGTTTGCAGGCGACAACTAATGAAAAACTGTTTTTT; CDR3aa: CASGLQATTNEKLFF
v_gene: TRBV9; j_gene: TRBJ2-1; d_gene: NA; abundance: NA; CDR3nt: TGTGCCAGCAGCTTTAGGGGTGGCTCCTACAATGAGCAGTTCTTC; CDR3aa: CASSFRGGSYNEQFF
v_gene: TRBV5-1; j_gene: TRBJ2-2; d_gene: NA; abundance: few; CDR3nt: TGCGCCAGCAGCTGGGGAGAGGGGCACGGGGAGCTGTTTTTT; CDR3aa: CASSWGEGHGELFF
v_gene: TRBV12-5; j_gene: TRBJ2-5; d_gene: NA; abundance: many; CDR3nt: TGTGCTAGTGGACCCGACTTCCCCCAGTACTTC; CDR3aa: CASGPDFPQYF
v_gene: TRBV19; j_gene: TRBJ2-7; d_gene: TRBD1; abundance: NA; CDR3nt: TGTGCCAGTAGTCGGCCAGGGGGAATGAACGAGCAGTACTTC; CDR3aa: CASSRPGGMNEQYF
v_gene: TRBV12-3/TRBV12-4; j_gene: TRBJ2-7; d_gene: TRBD1; abundance: many; CDR3nt: TGTGCCAGCAGTTTAGAAGATATGGGGACAGGGGCGACCCCGAGCTCCTACGAGCAGTACTTC; CDR3aa: CASSLEDMGTGATPSSYEQYF
v_gene: TRBV5-1; j_gene: TRBJ1-1; d_gene: TRBD1; abundance: NA; CDR3nt: TGCGCCAGCAGCTTGGTCGACAGGGGGGTGATGAACACTGAAGCTTTCTTT; CDR3aa: CASSLVDRGVMNTEAFF
v_gene: TRBV3-1; j_gene: TRBJ2-5; d_gene: NA; abundance: many; CDR3nt: TGTGCCAGCAGCCAAGCCCGGACGGAAAAAGAGACCCAGTACTTC; CDR3aa: CASSQARTEKETQYF
v_gene: TRBV7-2; j_gene: TRBJ2-1; d_gene: TRBD2; abundance: few; CDR3nt: TGTGCCAGCTGGACTAGGGTAGACAATGAGCAGTTCTTC; CDR3aa: CASWTRVDNEQFF
v_gene: TRBV9; j_gene: TRBJ2-1; d_gene: TRBD2; abundance: few; CDR3nt: TGTGCCAGCAGCGCCCACCAACCGACTAGCGGGGCGTACAATGAGCAGTTCTTC; CDR3aa: CASSAHQPTSGAYNEQFF
v_gene: TRBV20-1; j_gene: TRBJ2-7; d_gene: TRBD1; abundance: many; CDR3nt: TGCAGTGCGAGGGACAGGGGGCGAGACGAGCAGTACTTC; CDR3aa: CSARDRGRDEQYF
v_gene: TRBV12-3/TRBV12-4; j_gene: TRBJ1-5; d_gene: TRBD1; abundance: NA; CDR3nt: TGTGCCAGCAGGCTGGGACAGGGTGGTCAGCCCCAGCATTTT; CDR3aa: CASRLGQGGQPQHF
v_gene: TRBV7-3; j_gene: TRBJ1-1; d_gene: NA; abundance: many; CDR3nt: TGTGCCAGCAGCTTAACACAGGGAACTGAAGCTTTCTTT; CDR3aa: CASSLTQGTEAFF
v_gene: TRBV5-6; j_gene: TRBJ2-2; d_gene: NA; abundance: NA; CDR3nt: TGTGCCAGCAGCCGGCCCGGGGAGCTGTTTTTT; CDR3aa: CASSRPGELFF